This TCR beta chain emerged from a study of immune evolution from preneoplasia to lung adenocarcinoma. General study findings and limits: Highest clonality occurred in KRAS-mutant, not EGFR-mutant or double wild-type, nodules. Clonality was highest in normal lung, lower in later-stage lesions apparently.

TCRdb's copy holds only in-frame clones and misses some; the assay was immunoSEQ multiplex PCR. The repertoire consists of 9,500 to 15,000 clones, with over 65% occurring once and the leading ten covering 3.8%. Points on this clone: Its target is unknown.

Sequences were obtained from FFPE tissue from an adenomatous hyperplasia lung lesion. Described subset: atypical adenomatous hyperplasia (AAH), lung preneoplasia. The TCR was taken from a person aged 50 or older with lung adenocarcinoma.

The CDR3, as DNA: TGTGCCAGCAGCTTAGCGACGGGAGGGCCAGGGGTCTACAATGAGCAGTTCTTC. Protein product: CASSLATGGPGVYNEQFF. The chain couples TRBV13 to TRBJ2-1, with TRBD2 identical over 8 bases. Trimming removed 1 base from V and 3 bases from J; junction bases left unmatched: 11. Germline V gene sequence: CDR1 PRHDT, CDR2 FYEKMQ (reference sequence). This CDR3 region has 18 residues.